This record concerns one TCR beta chain sequence. Its antigen remains undetermined. No much larger clone is present one base from it, and per-base qualities are unavailable. The data stem from a study of T-cell memory formation after mild COVID-19 (dated by TCRdb to the early 2020s). A note on the overall study: TCR sequence clusters from the two donors were found to be largely donor specific. In a couple of donors, T-cell clones that expanded and contracted after mild COVID-19 were tracked by sequencing TCRalpha and TCRbeta repertoires over time. Two young, previously healthy adult volunteers, one female and one male, were included in the cohort. The investigation overall reported the following: Only two mild cases were covered by the study, and larger cohorts that include severe cases with pre-infection samples were considered necessary. Contracting CD4+ clones turned up mainly in the CM and EM memory subsets, whereas EMRA was where CD8+ clones were enriched. From day 15 to 85, contracting clones showed balanced CD4/CD8 phenotypes, whereas a second wave of clones that expanded from day 15 to 37 leaned towards CD4+. The detection of some responding clones in pre-infection memory suggests that pre-existing cross-reactive memory T cells joined the SARS-CoV-2 response. SARS-CoV-2 specificity was not confirmed for the second-wave clones peaking on day 37.

TCRdb records Illumina NovaSeq 6000 as the sequencer. cDNA libraries for TCRalpha and TCRbeta were prepared by 5'RACE using constant-segment primers, with sample barcodes and unique molecular identifiers added. RNA was extracted from every sample with Trizol reagent. Amplification of the libraries took two PCR steps, and the second step added a second sample barcode plus Illumina TruSeq adapters. Sequencing of libraries was performed on an Illumina NovaSeq with 2 x 150 bp paired-end reads. On the authors' methods: Demultiplexing of reads and collapsing into UMI-guided consensus sequences were performed with migec v1.2.7. Using mixcr v2.1.11, UMI consensuses were aligned to TRA and TRB V and J templates and then assembled into clonotypes. A clonotype was counted as expanded or contracted only when both edgeR and NoisET called the clonotype significant, with the noise models trained on biological replicates. edgeR calls used a false discovery rate-adjusted p below 0.01 and a log2 fold-change threshold of 1. As an exploratory analysis of dynamics, max-normalized trajectories of the 1000 most abundant clonotypes were examined with PCA combined with hierarchical clustering. Separately sequenced CD4+ and CD8+ repertoires were used to assign the CD4 or CD8 phenotype of responding clones. Starting from the raw public reads, TCRdb applied fastp trimming at Q25, assembled clones with MiXCR and retained in-frame beta chains. A single entry per CDR3 protein holds the most common genes and DNA from its merged rows. These V and J calls rely on TCRdb rather than the paper's analysis. For this sample the table gives 190,000 or so distinct CDR3 sequences, of which roughly a fifth were detected only once. Around 23% of the sample goes to the ten largest clones.

Here V drops 2 bases and J drops 0 bases, and the junction holds 8 bases not matched to any gene. In the germline V gene, CDR1 corresponds to MGHRA and CDR2 to YSYEKL. The CDR3 contains 18 residues, cysteine and phenylalanine counted. Only the CDR3 region is kept as DNA, spanning 54 bases read in frame from base 1. Ficoll-Paque density gradient centrifugation was the method used to isolate PBMCs. The rearranged segments are TRBV4-1 and TRBJ2-4; TRBD2 agrees with 9 junctional bases. The clonotype comes from an adult woman who had mild COVID-19 (a few samples of this study predate the infection). The sample titles of this study are shuffled in the database, so cell type and time point are left out; the donor was told from shared clones. Material: PBMCs or a T cell subset sorted from them (not recorded which). The sequence in DNA is TGCGCCAGCAGCCAACCGGCGGGGGGGTCCCTAGCCAAAAACATTCAGTACTTC. Its protein product is CASSQPAGGSLAKNIQYF.